This is a list of T cell receptor beta chains from one sample in a study of cytomegalovirus exposure and HLA in healthy donors. Profiled with immunoSEQ multiplex PCR; TCRdb holds only in-frame clones, not every one. The data hold around 140,000 clones, with under 75% observed a single time. The sequenced material came from PBMCs. The source of these receptors is a woman aged 40 to 50 in good health and CMV-seronegative. Both conserved end residues are part of each CDR3. Fields, in order: clone size, J gene, V gene, D gene, CDR3 protein, CDR3 DNA. D genes are given only for firm matches. Where a row states a size, it is once, few, many or the class of an expanded clone; other rows omit it.

. TRBJ1-4 TRBV19 TRBD1 CASSPWTGEIGEKLFF TGTGCCAGTAGTCCCTGGACAGGGGAAATAGGAGAAAAACTGTTTTTT
. TRBJ2-3 TRBV7-9 . CASSLGTLTGDTQYF TGTGCCAGCAGCTTAGGAACCTTGACAGGAGATACGCAGTATTTT
few TRBJ1-5 TRBV19 . CASRIQGNSNQPQHF TGTGCCAGTAGGATACAGGGAAATAGCAATCAGCCCCAGCATTTT
. TRBJ1-4 TRBV9 . CASSVGDIGGEKLFF TGTGCCAGCAGCGTAGGAGATATAGGAGGCGAAAAACTGTTTTTT
few TRBJ1-1 TRBV30 . CAWSATGSLNTEAFF TGTGCCTGGAGTGCAACCGGGTCCTTGAACACTGAAGCTTTCTTT
. TRBJ1-1 TRBV19 . CALVAGSEAFF TGTGCCCTTGTGGCAGGGTCTGAAGCTTTCTTT
. TRBJ1-2 TRBV4-3 . CASSQDQDSDYGYTF TGCGCCAGCAGCCAAGATCAGGACTCGGACTATGGCTACACCTTC
. TRBJ1-6 TRBV7-2 . CASSLNKGSPLHF TGTGCCAGCAGCTTAAACAAGGGGTCACCCCTCCACTTT
few TRBJ2-3 TRBV7-3 TRBD1 CASSHTGGWIDTQYF TGTGCCAGCAGCCACACAGGGGGGTGGATCGATACGCAGTATTTT
. TRBJ2-3 TRBV5-8 TRBD1 CASIRTGGSTDTQYF TGTGCCAGCATCCGGACAGGGGGGAGCACAGATACGCAGTATTTT
few TRBJ2-1 TRBV9 TRBD2 CASSPSGVSYNEQFF TGTGCCAGCAGCCCTAGCGGGGTCTCCTACAATGAGCAGTTCTTC
. TRBJ2-7 TRBV7-9 . CASSLTVPGVIYEQYF TGTGCCAGCAGCTTAACCGTCCCAGGGGTCATCTACGAGCAGTACTTC
. TRBJ1-1 TRBV6-1 . CASSLRTENTEAFF TGTGCCAGCAGTCTCCGGACAGAGAACACTGAAGCTTTCTTT
. TRBJ2-7 TRBV29-1 . CSVRGGGYSEQYF TGCAGCGTTCGCGGGGGCGGATACTCCGAGCAGTACTTC
. TRBJ2-6 TRBV4-2 . CASSQEGGSGANVLTF TGTGCCAGCAGCCAAGAGGGGGGCTCTGGGGCCAACGTCCTGACTTTC
few TRBJ2-2 TRBV18 . CASSPGGLGELFF TGTGCCAGCTCACCAGGAGGGCTCGGGGAGCTGTTTTTT
. TRBJ2-1 TRBV28 TRBD2 CASSFKVGRGNEQFF TGTGCCAGCAGTTTCAAGGTTGGGCGGGGGAATGAGCAGTTCTTC
. TRBJ1-1 TRBV2 . CASSVLGQGDTEAFF TGTGCCAGCAGTGTTTTGGGACAAGGGGACACTGAAGCTTTCTTT
. TRBJ1-1 TRBV14 . CASSQVTGPSTLMNTEAFF TGTGCCAGCAGCCAAGTTACAGGGCCCTCCACACTTATGAACACTGAAGCTTTCTTT
. TRBJ2-3 TRBV2 TRBD1 CASRSTGTGTQYF TGTGCCAGCAGATCTACCGGGACAGGGACGCAGTATTTT
. TRBJ2-3 TRBV5-4 TRBD1 CASSSGQGGTDTQYF TGTGCCAGCAGCTCGGGACAGGGGGGGACAGATACGCAGTATTTT
. TRBJ1-4 TRBV5-6 TRBD1 CASSPTRGQGEKLFF TGTGCCAGCAGCCCCACCAGGGGGCAGGGGGAAAAACTGTTTTTT
. TRBJ1-2 TRBV5-1 TRBD1 CASSKDLGQGNYGYTF TGCGCCAGCAGCAAAGACCTGGGACAGGGCAACTATGGCTACACCTTC
. TRBJ1-4 TRBV19 . CASSIGWTAFATNEKLFF TGTGCCAGTAGTATAGGGTGGACAGCTTTTGCAACTAATGAAAAACTGTTTTTT
once TRBJ2-1 TRBV6-5 TRBD1 CASSYWTGPDNEQFF TGTGCCAGCAGTTACTGGACAGGGCCGGACAATGAGCAGTTCTTC
few TRBJ2-7 TRBV9 . CASSSRDSSYEQYF TGTGCCAGCAGCTCCCGGGACTCCAGCTACGAGCAGTACTTC
. TRBJ2-3 TRBV5-6 TRBD2 CASSFVSGGSTDTQYF TGTGCCAGCAGCTTTGTTAGCGGGGGGAGCACAGATACGCAGTATTTT
. TRBJ2-7 TRBV30 . CAWSYGISSYEQYF TGTGCCTGGAGTTATGGCATTTCCTCCTACGAGCAGTACTTC
once TRBJ1-1 TRBV5-1 . CASSLAERYTEAFF TGCGCCAGCAGCTTGGCCGAACGGTACACTGAAGCTTTCTTT
. TRBJ2-7 TRBV6-6 . CASRLGGSSYEQYF TGTGCCAGCCGCCTAGGGGGTAGCTCCTACGAGCAGTACTTC
. TRBJ1-2 TRBV5-1 TRBD1 CASSLTGQGAVGYTF TGCGCCAGCAGCTTAACGGGACAGGGGGCGGTTGGCTACACCTTC
. TRBJ2-1 TRBV6-5 . CASSLLGDEQFF TGTGCCAGCAGTTTATTAGGAGATGAGCAGTTCTTC
. TRBJ2-2 TRBV30 . CAWTPGGTGTGELFF TGTGCCTGGACCCCAGGAGGAACGGGCACCGGGGAGCTGTTTTTT
few TRBJ1-5 TRBV5-8 . CASSIRTANQPQHF TGTGCCAGCTCTATTCGGACAGCGAATCAGCCCCAGCATTTT
. TRBJ2-3 TRBV6-1 TRBD1 CASSGDQGALLTDTQYF TGTGCCAGCAGTGGCGACCAGGGGGCCTTACTCACAGATACGCAGTATTTT
few TRBJ2-3 TRBV4-1 TRBD1 CASSHRRTGGTDTQYF TGCGCCAGCAGCCATAGGAGAACAGGGGGCACAGATACGCAGTATTTT
. TRBJ1-5 TRBV6-1 . CASSERGQPQHF TGTGCCAGCAGTGAAAGGGGTCAGCCCCAGCATTTT
. TRBJ2-3 TRBV7-3 . CASSPGTPDTQYF TGTGCCAGCAGCCCGGGGACTCCAGATACGCAGTATTTT
. TRBJ1-1 TRBV6-1 . CASRETGPNTEAFF TGTGCCAGCAGGGAAACAGGGCCGAACACTGAAGCTTTCTTT
few TRBJ2-3 TRBV7-7 TRBD1 CASSLTGQADTQYF TGTGCCAGCAGCTTAACCGGACAGGCGGATACGCAGTATTTT
. TRBJ2-5 TRBV5-1 . CASSLVPSGLETQYF TGCGCCAGCAGCTTGGTTCCGTCAGGACTGGAGACCCAGTACTTC
. TRBJ1-1 TRBV7-2 TRBD1 CASSLDRGTGRFTEAFF TGTGCCAGCAGCTTAGATAGAGGGACAGGGAGATTCACTGAAGCTTTCTTT
. TRBJ2-7 TRBV7-8 TRBD2 CASSPTAGDEQYF TGTGCCAGCAGCCCGACGGCGGGGGACGAGCAGTACTTC
. TRBJ2-2 TRBV5-6 . CASSSRQEAGELFF TGTGCCAGCAGCTCGAGACAGGAGGCCGGGGAGCTGTTTTTT
. TRBJ2-1 TRBV28 TRBD2 CASSPGGLAYNEQFF TGTGCCAGCAGCCCCGGGGGACTAGCGTACAATGAGCAGTTCTTC
. TRBJ1-2 TRBV5-4 . CASSQQTGDYGYTF TGTGCCAGCAGCCAGCAGACCGGAGACTATGGCTACACCTTC
. TRBJ2-1 TRBV6-1 TRBD2 CASSEVSGRGHEQFF TGTGCCAGCAGTGAAGTTTCGGGGAGGGGACATGAGCAGTTCTTC
. TRBJ2-7 TRBV6-5 . CASRPDGSSYEQYF TGTGCCAGCAGACCCGACGGGAGCTCCTACGAGCAGTACTTC
few TRBJ1-2 TRBV9 . CASSVDSWANYGYTF TGTGCCAGCAGCGTCGACAGCTGGGCTAACTATGGCTACACCTTC
. TRBJ2-4 TRBV28 TRBD1 CASNPGDRGLGIQYF TGTGCCAGCAACCCCGGGGACAGGGGGCTCGGCATTCAGTACTTC
. TRBJ1-3 TRBV7-9 . CASSPGAGINTIYF TGTGCCAGCAGCCCCGGCGCAGGGATAAACACCATATATTTT
. TRBJ1-3 TRBV5-6 . CASSLGRTGELFF TGTGCCAGCAGCTTGGGACGGACCGGGGAGTTGTTTTTT
. TRBJ1-3 TRBV4-2 . CASSQVGQGNTIYF TGTGCCAGCAGCCAAGTCGGACAGGGAAACACCATATATTTT
. TRBJ1-4 TRBV9 . CASSVGEVPTNEKLFF TGTGCCAGCAGCGTAGGGGAGGTCCCAACTAATGAAAAACTGTTTTTT
. TRBJ2-6 TRBV5-1 TRBD1 CASSLASGQGFSGANVLTF TGCGCCAGCAGCTTGGCTTCCGGACAGGGCTTCTCTGGGGCCAACGTCCTGACTTTC